This passage covers 18 T cell receptor beta chains from one sample sequenced in a study of blood T cell repertoires in COVID-19. TCRdb's table, derived via immunoSEQ multiplex PCR, lists solely in-frame clones and lacks some. The sample lists roughly 250,000 clones; approximately 90% were seen once. Sequences were obtained from PBMCs or T cells enriched from blood (not recorded which). The receptors stem from a woman aged 40 to 49 with acute COVID-19.

The genes are TRBV19 and TRBJ2-7, with TRBD1 matching 9 bases. The J segment lost 1 base and the V segment lost 5 bases, leaving 3 bases of the junction unmatched. There are 14 residues in the CDR3. Germline values: CDR1 LNHDA, CDR2 SQIVND (reference sequence). CDR3 loop: CASSEQGASYEQYF. DNA of the CDR3: TGTGCCAGTAGTGAACAGGGGGCTTCCTACGAGCAGTACTTC.

This clone was detected only once. The chain is built from TRBV18 and TRBJ1-2, with a possible D match to TRBD1 (5 bases). Deletions cut 4 bases from V and 0 bases from J, with 12 bases between. The CDR3 runs to 15 residues. Germline V gene sequence: CDR1 KGHSH, CDR2 LQKENI. The CDR3 region is CASSLDREANYGYTF. CDR3 DNA sequence: TGTGCCAGCTCACTTGACAGAGAAGCTAACTATGGCTACACCTTC. The complete variable domain, with remaining parts taken from reference TRBV18 and TRBJ1-2, reads NAGVMQNPRHLVRRRGQEARLRCSPMKGHSHVYWYRQLPEEGLKFMVYLQKENIIDESGMPKERFSAEFPKEGPSILRIQQVVRGDSAAYFCASSLDREANYGYTFGSGTRLTVV.

This chain uses TRBV19 with TRBJ1-3; 7 positions match TRBD1. Germline CDR1 reads LNHDA; CDR2 reads SQIVND (reference sequence). The CDR3 is 15 residues long. The V gene end was trimmed by 3 bases and the J gene end by 1 base; junction bases not matched to a gene: 3. The CDR3 is CASSISTGSGNTIYF. CDR3 bases: TGTGCCAGTAGTATCTCGACAGGGTCTGGAAACACCATATATTTT. The whole variable domain, filled in from reference TRBV19 and TRBJ1-3, reads DGGITQSPKYLFRKEGQNVTLSCEQNLNHDAMYWYRQDPGQGLRLIYYSQIVNDFQKGDIAEGYSVSREKKESFPLTVTSAQKNPTAFYLCASSISTGSGNTIYFGEGSWLTVV.

This rearrangement joins TRBV28 to TRBJ1-6; the D is unclear. Germline V CDR1 and CDR2: MDHEN, SYDVKM. The CDR3 is made up of 17 amino acids. The germline V and J ends were trimmed by 10 bases and 7 bases, with 26 bases remaining between them. The CDR3 region is CATYDTRGLGRNSPLHF. The CDR3 coding sequence is TGTGCCACCTACGATACCCGCGGGCTAGGGCGAAATTCACCCCTCCACTTT. Based on the CDR3 plus reference TRBV28 and TRBJ1-6, the full variable domain is DVKVTQSSRYLVKRTGEKVFLECVQDMDHENMFWYRQDPGLGLRLIYFSYDVKMKEKGDIPEGYSVSREKKERFSLILESASTNQTSMYLCATYDTRGLGRNSPLHFGNGTRLTVT.

The rearrangement uses TRBV19 and TRBJ1-2, with D possibly TRBD1 on 6 matching bases. The CDR3 spans 15 residues. The V gene lost 6 bases and the J gene lost 8 bases, with 22 bases spanning the gap. CDR1 LNHDA and CDR2 SQIVND come from the germline V gene (reference sequence). The CDR3 coding sequence is TGTGCCAGTAGCCAGCCTGCCGGGACACTAGGAGGCTACACCTTC. It is translated as CASSQPAGTLGGYTF.

J is TRBJ1-3 and V is TRBV6-2 or TRBV6-3, with D uncertain. Germline assignment: CDR1 MNHEY and CDR2 SVGEGT. V lost 0 bases, J lost 10 bases, and 7 bases lay in between. There are 12 residues in the CDR3. The chain's CDR3 is CASSYSRFTIYF. CDR3 DNA: TGTGCCAGCAGTTACTCCCGGTTTACCATATATTTT.

The chain uses TRBV6-2 or TRBV6-3 and TRBJ2-1; 10 nucleotides agree with TRBD1. The CDR3 contains 15 residues. From germline, CDR1 is MNHEY and CDR2 SVGEGT. After removal of 6 bases from V and 3 bases from J, the junction contained 5 bases not matched to a gene. The CDR3 here is CASSPDRGYYNEQFF. CDR3 bases: TGTGCCAGCAGCCCGGACAGGGGGTACTACAATGAGCAGTTCTTC.

The gene calls are TRBV5-4 and TRBJ2-7; 9 nucleotides align to TRBD1. Trimming at V came to 5 bases and at J to 6 bases, leaving 12 bases not matched to a gene. There are 15 residues in the CDR3. The germline CDR1 and CDR2 sequences are SGHNT and YYREEE (reference sequence). In nucleotides, the CDR3 is TGTGCCAGCAGTAAGGACAGGGGTCGCGCCCTCGAGCAGTACTTC. As protein: CASSKDRGRALEQYF.

The table lists this clone with a few counts. The chain couples TRBV7-9 to TRBJ2-3; TRBD1 matches at 7 bases. Germline V gene data show CDR1 as SEHNR and CDR2 as FQNEAQ (reference sequence). The CDR3 runs 16 residues. J was trimmed by 1 base and V by 0 bases; bases with no gene match: 4. In DNA, the CDR3 is TGTGCCAGCAGCTTAGCCCGTGGACAGGGCACAGATACGCAGTATTTT. Encoded protein: CASSLARGQGTDTQYF. The complete variable domain, with remaining parts taken from reference TRBV7-9 and TRBJ2-3, reads DTGVSQNPRHKITKRGQNVTFRCDPISEHNRLYWYRQTLGQGPEFLTYFQNEAQLEKSRLLSDRFSAERPKGSFSTLEIQRTEQGDSAMYLCASSLARGQGTDTQYFGPGTRLTVL.

The chain uses TRBV19 and TRBJ1-1, with unresolved D. V lost 5 bases and J 0 bases, leaving 10 bases between the germline ends. The CDR3 length is 14 residues. CDR1 is LNHDA and CDR2 is SQIVND in the germline V gene (reference sequence). The CDR3 DNA sequence: TGTGCCAGTAGTCGAGAGGAGGTGAACACTGAAGCTTTCTTT. This translates into CASSREEVNTEAFF.

This sequence joins TRBV10-3 and TRBJ1-4; possible D gene TRBD1, 6 bases. The V gene lost 3 bases and the J gene lost 4 bases, with 9 bases spanning the gap. CDR3 length: 14 residues. CDR1 ENHRY and CDR2 SYGVKD come from the germline V gene. The CDR3 sequence is CAISDLDSNEKLFF. The DNA for the CDR3 is TGTGCCATCAGTGACTTGGACAGTAATGAAAAACTGTTTTTT.

The V call is TRBV3-1 (or the pseudogene TRBV3-2), the J call TRBJ1-1, with 10 positions matching TRBD1. The CDR3 covers 13 residues. Germline loops: CDR1 LGHDT, CDR2 YNNKEL (reference sequence). The V and J ends lost 6 bases and 5 bases, in that order; junction bases with no gene match: 3. The DNA for the CDR3 is TGTGCCAGCAGTCGGACAGGGGGTACTGAAGCTTTCTTT. It encodes CASSRTGGTEAFF.

This chain uses TRBV7-9 with TRBJ2-1; 11 nucleotides align to TRBD1. The CDR3 is made up of 17 amino acids. V lost 5 bases, J lost 7 bases, and 13 bases stayed unmatched. Looked up from germline, CDR1 is SEHNR and CDR2 is FQNEAQ (reference sequence). CDR3 sequence (DNA): TGTGCCAGCAGCCACCAAATCCGGGACAGGGGGTATAATGAGCAGTTCTTC. This encodes CASSHQIRDRGYNEQFF.

The chain couples TRBV3-1 (or the pseudogene TRBV3-2) to TRBJ1-2; D is uncertain. The CDR3 runs 12 residues. Trimming removed 3 bases from V and 4 bases from J, with 6 bases in between. Germline values: CDR1 LGHDT, CDR2 YNNKEL (reference sequence). CDR3 DNA: TGTGCCAGCAGCCAGGCCACCTATGGCTACACCTTC. Amino acid sequence: CASSQATYGYTF.

The rearrangement joins TRBV7-6 to TRBJ2-7; 7 nucleotides align to TRBD1. The germline gives CDR1 SGHVS, CDR2 FNYEAQ. This CDR3 is built from 13 residues. The trim removed 4 bases at V and 4 bases at J, leaving 4 bases unmatched. Here the CDR3 reads CASSSGQNYEQYF. For the CDR3, the DNA is TGTGCCAGCAGCTCGGGACAGAATTACGAGCAGTACTTC.

The chain combines TRBV21-1 with TRBJ2-1; no check of the table's D call, TRBD2, against the DNA was made. TRBV21-1 is a pseudogene segment. The length of the CDR3 is 15 residues. The CDR3 DNA sequence: TGTGCCTCCCTGGGTAGCGGGGGGGCCATAAATGAGCAGTTCTTC. As protein: CASLGSGGAINEQFF.

The chain recombines TRBV7-8 with TRBJ2-1; 10 bases fit TRBD2. Germline trimming cut 7 bases from V and 0 bases from J; bases unmatched to any gene: 9. CDR1 and CDR2 from the germline V gene are SGHVS and FQNEAQ. CDR3 length equals 17 residues. Here the CDR3 reads CASNPGTSASSYNEQFF. CDR3 coding DNA: TGTGCCAGCAACCCCGGGACTAGCGCGAGCTCCTACAATGAGCAGTTCTTC.

This clone has only a few counts. The rearrangement joins TRBV5-1 to TRBJ1-6; 11 bases are a match to TRBD1. The V gene's germline CDR1 is SGHRS and CDR2 YFSETQ. J lost 7 bases, V lost 4 bases, and 10 bases had no gene match. This CDR3 is 17 amino acids long. The CDR3 sequence is CASSPGQGAFGNSPLHF. The CDR3 DNA reads as TGCGCCAGCAGCCCCGGACAGGGGGCTTTTGGGAATTCACCCCTCCACTTT.